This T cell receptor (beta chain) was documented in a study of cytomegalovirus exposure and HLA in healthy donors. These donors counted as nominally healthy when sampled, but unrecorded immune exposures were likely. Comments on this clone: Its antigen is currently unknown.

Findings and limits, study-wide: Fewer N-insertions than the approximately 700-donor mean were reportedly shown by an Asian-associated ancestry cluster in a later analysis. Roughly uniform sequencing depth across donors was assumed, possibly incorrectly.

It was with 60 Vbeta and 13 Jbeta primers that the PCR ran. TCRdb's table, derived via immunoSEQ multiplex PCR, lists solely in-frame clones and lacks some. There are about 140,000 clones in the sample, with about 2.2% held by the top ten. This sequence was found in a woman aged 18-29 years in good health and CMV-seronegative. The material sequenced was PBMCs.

CDR3 loop: CASGGGLNEKLFF. DNA of the CDR3: TGTGCCAGCGGGGGGGGGCTCAATGAAAAACTGTTTTTT. This chain joins TRBV5-8 and TRBJ1-4, with a tentative D call TRBD1 (6 bases). Germline V CDR1 and CDR2: SGHTS, YDEGEE. V was pared by 7 bases and J by 5 bases, with 12 bases between. CDR3 length: 13 amino acids.